The T cell receptor beta chain described here comes from a study of blood T cell repertoires in COVID-19. Study background: Samples representing acute and convalescent COVID-19 were sourced from the United States, Italy and Spain.

Study processing details: Amplification of reference gene primers was used by the study to estimate nucleated cell counts. Profiled with immunoSEQ multiplex PCR; TCRdb holds only in-frame clones, not every one. For V, J and clone size, that table is used; D and trimming come from the DNA. The repertoire holds roughly 400,000 clones, with roughly 87% as singletons. This CDR3 spans 15 amino acids. The germline CDR1 and CDR2 sequences are LNHDA and SQIVND (reference sequence). Trimming removed 4 bases from V and 7 bases from J; junction bases left unmatched: 10. This clonotype was sampled from a woman aged 40 to 50 with acute COVID-19. The J gene is TRBJ2-1, the V gene TRBV19; 7 bases map to TRBD1. The material sequenced was PBMCs or T cells enriched from blood (not recorded which). The DNA of the CDR3 is TGTGCCAGTAGTACGGGGAATGGCAGGGGGAATGAGCAGTTCTTC. Translation: CASSTGNGRGNEQFF.